Listed below are T cell receptor beta chains from one sample, sequenced in a study of blood T cell repertoires in COVID-19. Method: immunoSEQ multiplex PCR; TCRdb's copy keeps in-frame clones and lacks some. The table lists 150,000 to 200,000 clones, more than 70% of them singletons. Material: peripheral blood. These receptors were collected from a man aged 50-60 years who had recovered from COVID-19. Both conserved end residues are part of each CDR3. The D gene is left open where the match is weak. Rows may omit the clone size; those that give it use once, few, many or a size class.

clone_size | j_call | v_call | d_call | cdr3_nt | cdr3_aa
NA | TRBJ2-7 | TRBV5-4 | TRBD1 | TGTGCCAGCAGCTTGAAACAGGGGCCGGCCTACGAGCAGTACTTC | CASSLKQGPAYEQYF
NA | TRBJ2-6 | TRBV19 | NA | TGTGCCAGTAGTATAGGGTGGGCGTCTGGGGCCAACGTCCTGACTTTC | CASSIGWASGANVLTF
NA | TRBJ2-2 | TRBV19 | TRBD2 | TGTGCCAGTAGTACCTGGGCTAGCGGAGGGGAGCTGTTTTTT | CASSTWASGGELFF
once | TRBJ1-6 | TRBV28 | TRBD1 | TGTGCCAGCAGTGCCAATGAGGGCAGGGGGCCTTCACCCCTCCACTTT | CASSANEGRGPSPLHF
NA | TRBJ1-4 | TRBV7-2 | NA | TGTGCCAGCAGCTTACGGCGGGGGAATGAAAAACTGTTTTTT | CASSLRRGNEKLFF
NA | TRBJ1-4 | TRBV7-6 | TRBD1 | TGTGCCAGCAGCAGCCTCGGACAGGGGGCGGGTGAAAAACTGTTTTTT | CASSSLGQGAGEKLFF
NA | TRBJ1-1 | TRBV28 | TRBD1 | TGTGCCAGCGGACCGGGACAGGGGAACACTGAAGCTTTCTTT | CASGPGQGNTEAFF
NA | TRBJ1-2 | TRBV27 | TRBD1 | TGTGCCAGCAGCTCCGGGACAGGGGCCTATGGCTACACCTTC | CASSSGTGAYGYTF
NA | TRBJ1-3 | TRBV3-1/TRBV3-2 | TRBD1 | TGTGCCAGCAGCCAACTCGGGACAGGGTCGAACACCATATATTTT | CASSQLGTGSNTIYF
NA | TRBJ1-6 | TRBV6-2/TRBV6-3 | TRBD1 | TGTGCCAGCAGTTGGGACAGGAGCTCCTATAATTCACCCCTCCACTTT | CASSWDRSSYNSPLHF
NA | TRBJ1-1 | TRBV6-5 | NA | TGTGCCAGCAGCCTCAGGGGTCTCGGCACTGAAGCTTTCTTT | CASSLRGLGTEAFF
once | TRBJ1-2 | TRBV6-5 | NA | TGTGCCAGTAGGGAGAGCTATGGCTACACCTTC | CASRESYGYTF
NA | TRBJ2-3 | TRBV28 | TRBD2 | TGTGCCAGCAGCGGGGGGTTCCCAGATACGCAGTATTTT | CASSGGFPDTQYF
NA | TRBJ1-3 | TRBV9 | NA | TGTGCCAGCAGCGTTACCGGGACACCAACCTCTGGAAACACCATATATTTT | CASSVTGTPTSGNTIYF
NA | TRBJ1-5 | TRBV28 | TRBD1 | TGTGCCAGTCCCGCGTCGGGACAGGCCCCTTTTAGTCGGCCCCAGCATTTT | CASPASGQAPFSRPQHF
once | TRBJ1-1 | TRBV18 | NA | TGTGCCAGCTCACTTAAAGGTGGGCCTGAAGCTTTCTTT | CASSLKGGPEAFF
NA | TRBJ2-7 | TRBV29-1 | NA | TGCAGCGTTGACCCCCGAGGGGGAGGGGACGAGCAGTACTTC | CSVDPRGGGDEQYF
NA | TRBJ1-2 | TRBV6-5 | TRBD1 | TGTGCCAGCAGTAATACAGGGGACTATGGCTACACCTTC | CASSNTGDYGYTF
NA | TRBJ2-3 | TRBV5-8 | NA | TGTGCCAGCAGCTTTAGACTGAGCACAGATACGCAGTATTTT | CASSFRLSTDTQYF
once | TRBJ2-1 | TRBV5-1 | NA | TGCGCCAGCAGCTTAAGCGGGTTCGGGCCGGATGAGCAGTTCTTC | CASSLSGFGPDEQFF
NA | TRBJ1-3 | TRBV12-3/TRBV12-4 | NA | TGTGCCAGCAGTTTCTTACAGCCCTACACCATATATTTT | CASSFLQPYTIYF
NA | TRBJ2-5 | TRBV9 | TRBD2 | TGTGCCAGCAGCCCGCGGGGGGGGGAAGAGACCCAGTACTTC | CASSPRGGEETQYF
NA | TRBJ1-4 | TRBV6-5 | NA | TGTGCCAGCAGTTACCACAGATCAAATCCTAATGAAAAACTGTTTTTT | CASSYHRSNPNEKLFF